The rows below give T cell receptor beta chains drawn from one sample of a study of read filtering for tumor transcriptome and immune sequencing. TCRdb recomputed calls from the reads with MiXCR, one row per CDR3 protein. The sample records 100,000 to 150,000 distinct CDR3 sequences, 13% being singletons. Specimen: a population of CD138-negative cells sorted from bone marrow. These receptors all stem from a donor aged 40 or over with multiple myeloma. The CDR3 runs from the conserved cysteine through the conserved F or W. A D gene is named only where the DNA matches it firmly. Clone sizes are given selectively: once, few, many, or a class where the clone is expanded.

V gene	D gene	J gene	clone size	CDR3 DNA	CDR3 protein
TRBV7-2	TRBD1	TRBJ1-5	many	TGTGCCAGCAGCTTAGTTGGGACAGAGTATAGCAATCAGCCCCAGCATTTT	CASSLVGTEYSNQPQHF
TRBV7-9	TRBD2	TRBJ2-3	many	TGTGCCAGCAGCCTCACGATGGGACTAGCGGGAATAGATACGCAGTATTTT	CASSLTMGLAGIDTQYF
TRBV5-6	-	TRBJ1-1	many	TGTGCCAGCAGCAAAAGGGTTGAAGCTTTCTTT	CASSKRVEAFF
TRBV5-1	-	TRBJ2-5	many	TGCGCCAGCAGCGCCTTGGTGGCCGGGGCCGGAGGGCTAGAGACCCAGTACTTC	CASSALVAGAGGLETQYF
TRBV30	-	TRBJ2-2	many	TGTGCCTGGAGTACGAACACCGGGGAGCTGTTTTTT	CAWSTNTGELFF
TRBV7-9	TRBD2	TRBJ2-2	many	TGTGCCAGCAGCTTAGAGGGACTAGTTTCCACCGGGGAGCTGTTTTTT	CASSLEGLVSTGELFF
TRBV7-9	-	TRBJ2-3	many	TGTGCCAGCAGCTCGCCCCCCGGGACTAGCACAGATACGCAGTATTTT	CASSSPPGTSTDTQYF
TRBV12-3/TRBV12-4	TRBD1	TRBJ1-5	many	TGTGCCAGCAGTCCTGAGACAGGGGGCAATCAGCCCCAGCATTTT	CASSPETGGNQPQHF
TRBV11-2	-	TRBJ1-1	many	TGTGCCAGCACCATAGACAAGAACACTGAAGCTTTCTTT	CASTIDKNTEAFF
TRBV5-1	-	TRBJ2-3	-	TGCGCCAGCAGCTTGGGGAGCAACACAGATACGCAGTATTTT	CASSLGSNTDTQYF
TRBV7-2	-	TRBJ2-7	-	TGTGCCAGCAGCAGGGGACGGAACTCCTACGAGCAGTACTTC	CASSRGRNSYEQYF
TRBV27	-	TRBJ1-4	many	TGTGCCAGCAGTTTGAAGGACAGAAGAGGGGAAAAACTGTTTTTT	CASSLKDRRGEKLFF
TRBV19	TRBD2	TRBJ2-1	many	TGTGCCAGTGAGTCTAGCGGGAGTTTGAGTGAGCAGTTCTTC	CASESSGSLSEQFF
TRBV12-3/TRBV12-4	TRBD1	TRBJ1-2	-	TGTGCCAGCAGTTCCCTGGGACAGGGGTTCTATGGCTACACCTTC	CASSSLGQGFYGYTF
TRBV29-1	TRBD2	TRBJ2-1	many	TGCAGCGTTGGGCGGGAGGGCTACAATGAGCAGTTCTTC	CSVGREGYNEQFF
TRBV3-1	-	TRBJ1-1	many	TGTGCCAGCAGCCCTAACCTCCCCAGTGCCACTGAAGCTTTCTTT	CASSPNLPSATEAFF
TRBV7-9	-	TRBJ1-3	few	TGTGCCAGCAGCTTAGCAGGGACTGGAAACACCATATATTTT	CASSLAGTGNTIYF
TRBV6-1	TRBD1	TRBJ2-5	many	TGTGCCAGCAACAGGGACAGGGGAGAGACCCAGTACTTC	CASNRDRGETQYF
TRBV29-1	-	TRBJ2-7	-	TGCAGCGTTGGCCCCACATGGGGCCACAATGAGCAGTACTTC	CSVGPTWGHNEQYF
TRBV7-9	-	TRBJ2-5	many	TGTGCCAGCAGCCTCGTGGGGCTAGCGCCCCAAGAGACCCAGTACTTC	CASSLVGLAPQETQYF
TRBV20-1	TRBD2	TRBJ2-1	many	TGCAGCCCTATAGCGGGAGAACAGACCTACAATGAGCAGTTCTTC	CSPIAGEQTYNEQFF
TRBV5-1	TRBD1	TRBJ1-1	-	TGCGCCAGCAGCATGACGACAGGGGACACTGAAGCTTTCTTT	CASSMTTGDTEAFF
TRBV4-2	TRBD1	TRBJ1-2	many	TGTGCCAGCAGCCAAGAGAGGGACAGCTATGGCTACACCTTC	CASSQERDSYGYTF
TRBV10-3	-	TRBJ2-7	few	TGTGCCATCAGTAAGGAGGCGTCCACATACGAGCAGTACTTC	CAISKEASTYEQYF
TRBV7-9	-	TRBJ2-7	many	TGTGCCAGCAGCTTAGAGCACTGGAGCTCCTACGAGCAGTACTTC	CASSLEHWSSYEQYF
TRBV7-9	-	TRBJ1-5	many	TGTGCCAGCAGCTTAGGGGCAGGGGAGAATCAGCCCCAGCATTTT	CASSLGAGENQPQHF
TRBV6-6	TRBD1	TRBJ1-5	-	TGTGCCAGCAGCTCGGACAGGGACAATCAGCCCCAGCATTTT	CASSSDRDNQPQHF
TRBV9	-	TRBJ1-3	-	TGTGCCAGCAGCGTAGAAGTTCTTGGAGCTGGAAACACCATATATTTT	CASSVEVLGAGNTIYF
TRBV20-1	TRBD2	TRBJ2-7	many	TGCAGTGCTAGAGCGCTAGCGGGGAGCTCCTACGAGCAGTACTTC	CSARALAGSSYEQYF
TRBV27	-	TRBJ2-3	-	TGTGCCTGCAGTCCCAGCACAGATACGCAGTATTTT	CACSPSTDTQYF
TRBV29-1	-	TRBJ2-5	many	TGCAGCGCTGGGGAGGTGGAGACCCAGTACTTC	CSAGEVETQYF
TRBV7-9	-	TRBJ1-1	many	TGTGCCAGCAGCTTACAGGGGCTGAACACTGAAGCTTTCTTT	CASSLQGLNTEAFF
TRBV28	-	TRBJ1-4	few	TGTGCCAGCAGTTTAAACATTTACGGAACTAATGAAAAACTGTTTTTT	CASSLNIYGTNEKLFF
TRBV4-2	TRBD2	TRBJ2-6	many	TGTGCCAGCAATCGCGGGGGAATGGGGGCCAACGTCCTGACTTTC	CASNRGGMGANVLTF
TRBV3-1	-	TRBJ2-2	-	TGTGCCAGCAGCCAAGCGTCTCCGGGGAACACCGGGGAGCTGTTTTTT	CASSQASPGNTGELFF
TRBV29-1	-	TRBJ2-1	many	TGCAGCGTGCCTAGCTGGTCCTACAATGAGCAGTTCTTC	CSVPSWSYNEQFF
TRBV5-1	-	TRBJ2-3	many	TGCGCCAGCAGCTTGGCGACTGATGCTAGCACAGATACGCAGTATTTT	CASSLATDASTDTQYF
TRBV29-1	TRBD1	TRBJ2-2	many	TGCAGCGTCCTCATCTCCGGGACAGGGGTTGCCCCGAACACCGGGGAGCTGTTTTTT	CSVLISGTGVAPNTGELFF
TRBV5-1	TRBD2	TRBJ2-1	many	TGCGCCAGCAGGAGGGTGAGCGGGGTAGTTGAGCAGTTCTTC	CASRRVSGVVEQFF
TRBV12-3/TRBV12-4	TRBD1	TRBJ1-2	many	TGTGCCAGCAGGGGTACGGACAGGGGGTACTATGGCTACACCTTC	CASRGTDRGYYGYTF
TRBV28	-	TRBJ2-3	many	TGTGCCAGCACCAAGGACGCCCAAAGGCAGTATTTT	CASTKDAQRQYF
TRBV20-1	TRBD2	TRBJ2-4	many	TGCAGTGCTAGAGATCCGCAGGGAGGGAAAAACATTCAGTACTTC	CSARDPQGGKNIQYF
TRBV7-6	-	TRBJ2-5	-	TGTGCCGGCAGCTTCCAGGGCCACGGGGAGACCCAGTACTTC	CAGSFQGHGETQYF
TRBV5-6	TRBD2	TRBJ2-1	many	TGTGCCAGCAGCTCTAGCGGGGGCTTCCAAATTTACAATGAGCAGTTCTTC	CASSSSGGFQIYNEQFF
TRBV6-1	-	TRBJ1-2	-	TGTGCCAGCAGTGAAGCCGCGACAGCAAACTATGGCTACACCTTC	CASSEAATANYGYTF
TRBV7-3	TRBD2	TRBJ2-7	few	TGTGCCAGCAGTTCCGGGAGGGCTACCGACGAGCAGTACTTC	CASSSGRATDEQYF
TRBV20-1	TRBD2	TRBJ2-1	many	TGCAGTGCCAAACTAGCGGGAGGGCTGAGGTTCTTC	CSAKLAGGLRFF
TRBV11-2	-	TRBJ2-1	-	TGTGCCAGCAGCTTAGAGGGGGCGGCCCTTACTGATGAGCAGTTCTTC	CASSLEGAALTDEQFF
TRBV18	-	TRBJ1-5	few	TGTGCCAGCTCACCAGGGGAAAGGGGGATGGATCAGCCCCAGCATTTT	CASSPGERGMDQPQHF
TRBV11-2	-	TRBJ1-4	many	TGTGCCAGCAGCTTAGATCACAGAACTAATGAAAAACTGTTTTTT	CASSLDHRTNEKLFF
TRBV5-4	TRBD2	TRBJ2-5	many	TGTGCCAGCAGCTTGGTGGGGGGGCAAGAGACCCAGTACTTC	CASSLVGGQETQYF
TRBV7-2	TRBD2	TRBJ2-3	many	TGTGCCAGCAGCCCCCGGGGGGGCCTAACAGATACGCAGTATTTT	CASSPRGGLTDTQYF